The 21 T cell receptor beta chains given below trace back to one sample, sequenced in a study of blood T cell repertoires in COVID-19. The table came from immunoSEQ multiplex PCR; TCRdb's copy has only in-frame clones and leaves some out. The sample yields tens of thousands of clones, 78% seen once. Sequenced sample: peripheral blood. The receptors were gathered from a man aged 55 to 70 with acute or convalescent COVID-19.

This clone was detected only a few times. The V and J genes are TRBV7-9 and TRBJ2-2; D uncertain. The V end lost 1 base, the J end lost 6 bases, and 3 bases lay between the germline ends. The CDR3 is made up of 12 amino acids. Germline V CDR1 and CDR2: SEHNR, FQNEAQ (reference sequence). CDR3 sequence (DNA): TGTGCCAGCAGCTTAGTATCCGGGGAGCTGTTTTTT. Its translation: CASSLVSGELFF.

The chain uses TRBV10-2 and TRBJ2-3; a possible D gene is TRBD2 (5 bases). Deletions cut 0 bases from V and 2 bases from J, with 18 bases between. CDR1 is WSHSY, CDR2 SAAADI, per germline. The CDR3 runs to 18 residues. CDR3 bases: TGCGCCAGCAGTGAGTCGTCCTCTAGCAGGTCTTTCACAGATACGCAGTATTTT. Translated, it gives CASSESSSSRSFTDTQYF.

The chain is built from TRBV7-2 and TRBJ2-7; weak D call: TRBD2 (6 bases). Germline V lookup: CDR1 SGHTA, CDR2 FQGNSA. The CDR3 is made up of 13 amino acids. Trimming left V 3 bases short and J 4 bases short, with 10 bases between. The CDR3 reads CASSLEGPYEQYF. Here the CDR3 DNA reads TGTGCCAGCAGCTTGGAGGGGCCTTACGAGCAGTACTTC.

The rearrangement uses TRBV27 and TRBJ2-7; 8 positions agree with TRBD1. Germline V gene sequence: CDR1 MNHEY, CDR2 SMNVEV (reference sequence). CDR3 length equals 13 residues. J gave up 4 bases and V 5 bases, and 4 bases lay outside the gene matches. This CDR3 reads CASSQGAGYEQYF. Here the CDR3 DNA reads TGTGCCAGCAGTCAGGGGGCAGGTTACGAGCAGTACTTC.

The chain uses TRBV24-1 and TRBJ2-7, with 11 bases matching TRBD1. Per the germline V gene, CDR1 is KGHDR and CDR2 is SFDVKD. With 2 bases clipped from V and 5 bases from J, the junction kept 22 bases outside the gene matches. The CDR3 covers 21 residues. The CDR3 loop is CATSDWGTGGKPKLARNEQYF. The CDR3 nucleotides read TGTGCCACCAGTGATTGGGGGACAGGGGGAAAACCCAAGCTAGCCAGGAACGAGCAGTACTTC.

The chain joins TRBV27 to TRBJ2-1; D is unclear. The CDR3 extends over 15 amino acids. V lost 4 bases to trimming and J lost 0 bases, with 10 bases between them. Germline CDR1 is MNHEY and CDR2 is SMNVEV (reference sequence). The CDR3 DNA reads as TGTGCCAGCAGTTACGACTTGAGCTCCTACAATGAGCAGTTCTTC. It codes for CASSYDLSSYNEQFF.

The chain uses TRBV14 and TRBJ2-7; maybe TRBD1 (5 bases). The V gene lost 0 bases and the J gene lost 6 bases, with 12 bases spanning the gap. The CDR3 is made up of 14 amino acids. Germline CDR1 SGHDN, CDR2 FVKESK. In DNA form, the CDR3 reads TGTGCCAGCAGCCAAGACAGGGCAGGATCCGAGCAGTACTTC. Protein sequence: CASSQDRAGSEQYF.

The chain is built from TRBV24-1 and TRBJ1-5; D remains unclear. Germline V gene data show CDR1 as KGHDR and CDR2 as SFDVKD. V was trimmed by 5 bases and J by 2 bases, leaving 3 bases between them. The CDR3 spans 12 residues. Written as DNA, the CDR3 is TGTGCCACCAGTGTCGGCAATCAGCCCCAGCATTTT. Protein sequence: CATSVGNQPQHF.

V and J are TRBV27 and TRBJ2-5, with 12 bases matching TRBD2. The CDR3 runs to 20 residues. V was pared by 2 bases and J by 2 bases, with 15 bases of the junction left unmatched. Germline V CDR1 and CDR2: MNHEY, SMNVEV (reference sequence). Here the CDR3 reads CASSLRVASGRAGGQETQYF. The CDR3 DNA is TGTGCCAGCAGTTTAAGGGTTGCTAGCGGGAGGGCCGGGGGGCAAGAGACCCAGTACTTC.

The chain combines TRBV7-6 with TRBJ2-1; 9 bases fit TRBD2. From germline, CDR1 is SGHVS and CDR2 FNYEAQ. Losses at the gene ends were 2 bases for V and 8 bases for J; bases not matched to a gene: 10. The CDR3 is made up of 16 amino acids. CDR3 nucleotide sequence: TGTGCCAGCAGCTTATTAGGCGGGAGGGCCAGCGATGAGCAGTTCTTC. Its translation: CASSLLGGRASDEQFF.

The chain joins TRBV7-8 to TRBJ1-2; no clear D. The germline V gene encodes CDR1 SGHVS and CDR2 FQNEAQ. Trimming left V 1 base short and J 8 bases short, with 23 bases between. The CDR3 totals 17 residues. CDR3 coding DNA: TGTGCCAGCAGCTTAGTGATTGGTGGAATCGGGATTGGCGGCTACACCTTC. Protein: CASSLVIGGIGIGGYTF.

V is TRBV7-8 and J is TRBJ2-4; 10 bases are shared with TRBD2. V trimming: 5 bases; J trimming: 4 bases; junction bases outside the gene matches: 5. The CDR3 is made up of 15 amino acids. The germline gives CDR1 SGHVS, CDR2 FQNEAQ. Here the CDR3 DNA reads TGTGCCAGCAGCCTGACTAGCGGGCGGAAAAACATTCAGTACTTC. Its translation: CASSLTSGRKNIQYF.

Here the CDR3 DNA reads TGTGCCAGCAGTTGGTACAGGGATCCCTACGAGCAGTACTTC. Translation gives CASSWYRDPYEQYF. The chain links TRBV27 to TRBJ2-7; weak D call: TRBD1 (6 bases). The CDR3 has 14 residues. Germline V gene lookup returns CDR1 MNHEY and CDR2 SMNVEV (reference sequence). V lost 4 bases and J 2 bases, leaving 12 bases between the germline ends.

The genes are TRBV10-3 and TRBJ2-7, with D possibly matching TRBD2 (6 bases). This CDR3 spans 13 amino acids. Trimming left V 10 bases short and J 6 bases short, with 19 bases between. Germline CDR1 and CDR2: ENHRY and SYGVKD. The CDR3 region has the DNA TGTGCCACGCGGGACCGGGGGTCTGGCGAGCAGTACTTC. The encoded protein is CATRDRGSGEQYF.

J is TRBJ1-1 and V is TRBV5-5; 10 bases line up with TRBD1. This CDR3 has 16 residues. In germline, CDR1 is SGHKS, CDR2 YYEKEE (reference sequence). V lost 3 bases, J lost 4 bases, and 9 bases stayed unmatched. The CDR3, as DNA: TGTGCCAGCAGCTCAGCAATGGGACAGGGGCGCACTGAAGCTTTCTTT. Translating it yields CASSSAMGQGRTEAFF.

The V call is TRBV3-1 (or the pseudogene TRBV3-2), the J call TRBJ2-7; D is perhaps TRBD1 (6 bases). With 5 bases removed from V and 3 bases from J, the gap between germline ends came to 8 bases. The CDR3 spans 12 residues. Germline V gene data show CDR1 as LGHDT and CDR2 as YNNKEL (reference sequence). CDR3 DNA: TGTGCCAGCAGCATACAGGGCTACGAGCAGTACTTC. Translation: CASSIQGYEQYF.

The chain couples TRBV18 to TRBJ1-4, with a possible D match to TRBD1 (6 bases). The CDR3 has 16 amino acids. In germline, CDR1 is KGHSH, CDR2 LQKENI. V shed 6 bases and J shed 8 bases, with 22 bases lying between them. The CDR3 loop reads CASSPTSQGPGEKLFF. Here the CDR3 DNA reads TGTGCCAGCTCGCCAACGAGCCAGGGGCCGGGGGAAAAACTGTTTTTT.

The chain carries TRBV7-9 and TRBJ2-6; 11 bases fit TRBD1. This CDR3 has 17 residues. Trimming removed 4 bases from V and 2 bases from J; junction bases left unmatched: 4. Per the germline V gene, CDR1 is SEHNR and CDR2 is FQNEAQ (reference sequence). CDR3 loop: CASSSGTGGTGANVLTF. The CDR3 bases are TGTGCCAGCAGCTCCGGGACAGGGGGGACTGGGGCCAACGTCCTGACTTTC.

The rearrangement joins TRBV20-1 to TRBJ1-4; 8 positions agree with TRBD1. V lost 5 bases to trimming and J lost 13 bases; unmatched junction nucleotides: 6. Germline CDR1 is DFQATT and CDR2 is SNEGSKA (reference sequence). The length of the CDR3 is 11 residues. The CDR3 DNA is TGCAGTGCTGGCTCTGGACAGGGACTGTTTTTT. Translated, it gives CSAGSGQGLFF.

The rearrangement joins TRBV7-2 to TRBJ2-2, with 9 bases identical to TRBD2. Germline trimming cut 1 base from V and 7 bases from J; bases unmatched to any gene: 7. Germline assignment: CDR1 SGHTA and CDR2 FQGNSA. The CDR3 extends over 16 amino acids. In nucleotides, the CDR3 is TGTGCCAGCAGCTTAGTTGCGGGAGGGCCTTACGGGGAGCTGTTTTTT. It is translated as CASSLVAGGPYGELFF.

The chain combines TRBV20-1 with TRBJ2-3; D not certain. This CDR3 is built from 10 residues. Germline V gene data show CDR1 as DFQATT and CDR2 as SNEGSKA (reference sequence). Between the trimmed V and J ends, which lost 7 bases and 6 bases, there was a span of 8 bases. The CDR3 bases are TGCAGTGTCTCCAGGGATACGCAGTATTTT. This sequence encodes CSVSRDTQYF.